Listed here are 12 T cell receptor beta chains from one sample, sequenced in a study of beta chain features in type 1 diabetes. Their specific antigens are unknown. The study's findings and limits: When Type 1 diabetes patients were examined, their TCRB CDR3s proved moderately but significantly shorter in all four CD4+ subsets.

Expressed TCRB transcripts were sequenced, since all the RNA that had been isolated was reverse transcribed. Sequencing used immunoSEQ multiplex PCR; TCRdb keeps in-frame clones, though not all of them. The profile shows approximately 250,000 clones, under 20% of them singletons. Sequencing was carried out using naive CD4+ T cells from blood. The receptors here all came from a man aged 30 to 45 with type 1 diabetes.

The chain's CDR3 is CSVGRTINTEAFF. Here the CDR3 DNA reads TGCAGCGTGGGCCGGACAATAAACACTGAAGCTTTCTTT. The chain combines TRBV29-1 with TRBJ1-1, with D tentatively TRBD1 (5 bases). The germline gives CDR1 SQVTM, CDR2 ANQGSEA. The CDR3 extends over 13 amino acids. Between the trimmed V and J ends, which lost 6 bases and 2 bases, there was a span of 13 bases. Looking up the rest from reference TRBV29-1 and TRBJ1-1 gives the full variable domain: SAVISQKPSRDICQRGTSLTIQCQVDSQVTMMFWYRQQPGQSLTLIATANQGSEATYESGFVIDKFPISRPNLTFSTLTVSNMSPEDSSIYLCSVGRTINTEAFFGQGTRLTVV.

The rearrangement joins TRBV27 to TRBJ1-5; the D gene is possibly TRBD1 (5 bases). Trimming removed 5 bases from V and 7 bases from J, with 9 bases in between. The CDR3 runs 12 residues. Germline V gene lookup returns CDR1 MNHEY and CDR2 SMNVEV (reference sequence). CDR3 loop: CASSGAEQPQHF. The CDR3 nucleotides read TGTGCCAGCAGTGGGGCGGAACAGCCCCAGCATTTT.

The chain has TRBV5-1 and TRBJ2-3, with TRBD2 as a possible D gene (5 bases). V shed 0 bases and J shed 0 bases, with 11 bases lying between them. This CDR3 has 16 amino acids. In germline, CDR1 is SGHRS, CDR2 YFSETQ. The CDR3 here is CASSLEGGPSTDTQYF. DNA for the CDR3: TGCGCCAGCAGCTTGGAGGGCGGGCCAAGCACAGATACGCAGTATTTT.

This clone was recorded a few times. J is TRBJ2-1 and V is TRBV5-4; 7 positions match TRBD2. V gave up 7 bases and J gave up 4 bases; unmatched junction bases: 8. The CDR3 loop spans 14 amino acids. Germline V CDR1 and CDR2: SGHNT, YYREEE (reference sequence). The chain's CDR3 is CASGSGKSYNEQFF. The DNA of the CDR3 is TGTGCCAGCGGGAGCGGGAAATCGTACAATGAGCAGTTCTTC.

This clone was seen only a few times. The chain joins TRBV7-2 to TRBJ2-5; D gene ambiguous. This CDR3 spans 12 amino acids. From germline, CDR1 is SGHTA and CDR2 FQGNSA. Between the trimmed V and J ends, which lost 7 bases and 5 bases, there was a span of 11 bases. CDR3 sequence (DNA): TGTGCCAGCACTCCAAGCGCCGAGACCCAGTACTTC. Translating gives CASTPSAETQYF.

The chain employs TRBV30 and TRBJ2-1; 8 positions match TRBD2. The J segment lost 7 bases and the V segment lost 3 bases, leaving 8 bases of the junction unmatched. Per the germline V gene, CDR1 is GTSNPN and CDR2 is SVGIG (reference sequence). This CDR3 has 14 amino acids. The CDR3 sequence: CAWRVPASGNEQFF. In DNA form, the CDR3 reads TGTGCCTGGAGGGTACCGGCTAGCGGGAATGAGCAGTTCTTC.

In its sample, this clone was seen a few times. The chain combines TRBV19 with TRBJ1-2; D gene uncertain. The V end lost 3 bases, the J end lost 7 bases, and 9 bases lay between the germline ends. The V gene's germline CDR1 is LNHDA and CDR2 SQIVND (reference sequence). The CDR3 totals 12 residues. The CDR3 DNA sequence: TGTGCCAGTAGTATGCGTTGGGTTGGCTACACCTTC. Protein: CASSMRWVGYTF.

This rearrangement joins TRBV7-7 to TRBJ2-5; 11 nucleotides align to TRBD1. CDR3 length: 15 residues. After removal of 5 bases from V and 5 bases from J, the junction contained 7 bases not matched to a gene. CDR1 is SSHAT, CDR2 FNYEAQ, per germline (reference sequence). This chain's CDR3 is CASSLDRGQGETQYF. The CDR3 DNA reads as TGTGCCAGCAGCCTGGACAGGGGGCAGGGGGAGACCCAGTACTTC.

CDR3 region: CAWSVRADLEAFF. The CDR3 DNA reads TGTGCCTGGAGTGTACGGGCCGACCTTGAAGCTTTCTTT. The chain is built from TRBV30 and TRBJ1-1; D gene unclear. The CDR3 runs to 13 residues. V was cut by 0 bases and J by 7 bases, with 12 bases left in between. CDR1 is GTSNPN and CDR2 is SVGIG in the germline V gene (reference sequence).

The V and J genes are TRBV7-9 and TRBJ1-2, with no clear D. Germline values: CDR1 SEHNR, CDR2 FQNEAQ (reference sequence). The CDR3 runs 11 residues. V lost 0 bases and J lost 4, with 0 bases in between. The CDR3 protein is CASSLAYGYTF. CDR3 sequence (DNA): TGTGCCAGCAGCTTAGCCTATGGCTACACCTTC. Supplemented by reference TRBV7-9 and TRBJ1-2, the full variable domain reads DTGVSQNPRHKITKRGQNVTFRCDPISEHNRLYWYRQTLGQGPEFLTYFQNEAQLEKSRLLSDRFSAERPKGSFSTLEIQRTEQGDSAMYLCASSLAYGYTFGSGTRLTVV.

This chain uses TRBV29-1 with TRBJ2-3, with D hard to call. The CDR3 is made up of 15 amino acids. Germline CDR1 SQVTM, CDR2 ANQGSEA. The CDR3 nucleotides are TGCACCGAATCCTCCAGTTTGTCTAGCACAGATACGCAGTATTTT. It is translated as CTESSSLSSTDTQYF.

V gene TRBV5-4 combines with J gene TRBJ2-5; 7 nucleotides agree with TRBD1. CDR3 length: 13 residues. CDR1 is SGHNT and CDR2 is YYREEE in the germline V gene (reference sequence). The ends lost 4 bases at V and 5 bases at J; junction bases unmatched: 5. The CDR3: CASSRQGPETQYF. The CDR3 DNA is TGTGCCAGCAGCAGACAGGGCCCGGAGACCCAGTACTTC.